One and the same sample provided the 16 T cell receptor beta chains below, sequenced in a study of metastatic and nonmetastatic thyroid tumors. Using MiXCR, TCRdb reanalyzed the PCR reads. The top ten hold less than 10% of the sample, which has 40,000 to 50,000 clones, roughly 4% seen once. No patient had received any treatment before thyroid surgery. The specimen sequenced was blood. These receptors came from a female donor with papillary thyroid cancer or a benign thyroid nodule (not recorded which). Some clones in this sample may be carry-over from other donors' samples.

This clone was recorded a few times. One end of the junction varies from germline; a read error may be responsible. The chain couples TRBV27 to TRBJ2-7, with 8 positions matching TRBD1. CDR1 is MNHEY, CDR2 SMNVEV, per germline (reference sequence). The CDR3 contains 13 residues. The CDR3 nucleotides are TGTGCCAGTAAGACAGGGGCGGTTGGTGAGCAATACTTC. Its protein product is CASKTGAVGEQYF.

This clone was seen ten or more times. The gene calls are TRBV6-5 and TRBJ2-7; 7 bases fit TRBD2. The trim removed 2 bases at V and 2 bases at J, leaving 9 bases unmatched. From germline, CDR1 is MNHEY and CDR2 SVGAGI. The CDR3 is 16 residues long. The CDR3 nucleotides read TGTGCCAGCAGTTACGAGGCGAGCGGGACGACCTACGAGCAGTACTTC. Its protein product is CASSYEASGTTYEQYF.

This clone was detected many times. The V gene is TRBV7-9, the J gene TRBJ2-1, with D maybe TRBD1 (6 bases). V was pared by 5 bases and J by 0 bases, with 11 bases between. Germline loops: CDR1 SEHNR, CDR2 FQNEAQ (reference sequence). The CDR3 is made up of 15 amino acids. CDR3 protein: CASSTQGRSYNEQFF. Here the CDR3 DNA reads TGTGCCAGCAGCACTCAGGGGCGCTCCTACAATGAGCAGTTCTTC.

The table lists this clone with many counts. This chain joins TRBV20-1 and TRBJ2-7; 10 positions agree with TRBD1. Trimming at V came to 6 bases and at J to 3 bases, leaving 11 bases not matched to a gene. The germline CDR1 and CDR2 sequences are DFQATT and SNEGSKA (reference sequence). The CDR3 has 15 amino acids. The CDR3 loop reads CSAEGQGEKDYEQYF. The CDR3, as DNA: TGCAGTGCCGAAGGACAGGGGGAAAAGGACTACGAGCAGTACTTC.

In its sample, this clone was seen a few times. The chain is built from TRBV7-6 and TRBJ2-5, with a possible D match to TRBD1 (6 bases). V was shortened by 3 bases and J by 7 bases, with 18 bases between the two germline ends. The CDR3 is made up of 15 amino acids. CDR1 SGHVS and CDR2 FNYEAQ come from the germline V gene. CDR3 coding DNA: TGTGCCAGCAGCTTTTCCGGGACAACTGGCGGGACCCAGTACTTC. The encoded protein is CASSFSGTTGGTQYF.

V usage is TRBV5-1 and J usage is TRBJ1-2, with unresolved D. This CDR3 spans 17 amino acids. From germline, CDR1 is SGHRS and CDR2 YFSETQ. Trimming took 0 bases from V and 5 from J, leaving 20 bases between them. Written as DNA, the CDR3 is TGCGCCAGCAGCTTGGCTACGGGAAGCAGGAGTTTTTATGGCTACACCTTC. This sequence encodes CASSLATGSRSFYGYTF.

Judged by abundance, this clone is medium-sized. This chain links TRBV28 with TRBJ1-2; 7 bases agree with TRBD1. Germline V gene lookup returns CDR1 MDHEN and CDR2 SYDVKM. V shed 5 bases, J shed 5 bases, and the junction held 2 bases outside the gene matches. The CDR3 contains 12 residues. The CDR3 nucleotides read TGTGCCAGCAGTCTGACAGGGTATGGCTACACCTTC. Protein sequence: CASSLTGYGYTF.

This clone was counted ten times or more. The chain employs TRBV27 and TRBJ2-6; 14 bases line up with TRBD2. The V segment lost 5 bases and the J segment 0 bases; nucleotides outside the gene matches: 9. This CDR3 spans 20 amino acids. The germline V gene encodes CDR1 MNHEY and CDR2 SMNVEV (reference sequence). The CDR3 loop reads CASSIGLAGGAGSGANVLTF. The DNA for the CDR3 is TGTGCCAGCAGTATAGGACTAGCGGGAGGTGCCGGCTCTGGGGCCAACGTCCTGACTTTC.

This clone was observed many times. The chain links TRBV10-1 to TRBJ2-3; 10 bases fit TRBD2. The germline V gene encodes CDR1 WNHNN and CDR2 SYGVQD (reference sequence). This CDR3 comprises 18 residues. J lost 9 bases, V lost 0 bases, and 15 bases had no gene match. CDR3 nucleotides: TGCGCCAGCAGTGAGTCCTCTAGCGGGAGTCCCCAGGGGAAGACGCAGTATTTT. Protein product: CASSESSSGSPQGKTQYF.

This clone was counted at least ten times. CDR3 sequence: CASSQGTGEETQYF. The CDR3 DNA is TGCGCCAGCAGCCAAGGGACAGGAGAAGAGACCCAGTACTTC. V gene TRBV5-1 combines with J gene TRBJ2-5, with 8 bases lining up with TRBD1. Germline assignment: CDR1 SGHRS and CDR2 YFSETQ. V was pared by 4 bases and J by 3 bases, with 5 bases of the junction left unmatched. This CDR3 region has 14 residues.

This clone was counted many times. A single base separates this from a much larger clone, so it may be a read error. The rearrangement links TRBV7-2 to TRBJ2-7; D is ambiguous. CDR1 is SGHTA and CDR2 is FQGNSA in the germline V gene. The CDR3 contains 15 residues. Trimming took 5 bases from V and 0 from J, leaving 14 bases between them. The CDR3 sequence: CASSVRRSSSYEQYF. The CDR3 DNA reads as TGTGCCAGCAGCGTAAGAAGGTCGAGCTCCTACGAGCAGTACTTC.

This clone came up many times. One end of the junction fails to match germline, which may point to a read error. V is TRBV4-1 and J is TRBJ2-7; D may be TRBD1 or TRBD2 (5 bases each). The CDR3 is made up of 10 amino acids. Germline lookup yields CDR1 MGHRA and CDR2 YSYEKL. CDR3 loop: CASSLRDLNF. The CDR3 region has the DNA TGCGCCAGCAGCCTAAGGGACCTCAACTTC.

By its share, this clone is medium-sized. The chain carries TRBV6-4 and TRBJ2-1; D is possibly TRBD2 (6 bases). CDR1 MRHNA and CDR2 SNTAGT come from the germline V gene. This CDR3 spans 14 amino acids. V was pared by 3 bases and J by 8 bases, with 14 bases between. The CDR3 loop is CASSEGGAGDEQFF. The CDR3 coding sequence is TGTGCCAGCAGTGAAGGAGGAGCGGGCGATGAGCAGTTCTTC.

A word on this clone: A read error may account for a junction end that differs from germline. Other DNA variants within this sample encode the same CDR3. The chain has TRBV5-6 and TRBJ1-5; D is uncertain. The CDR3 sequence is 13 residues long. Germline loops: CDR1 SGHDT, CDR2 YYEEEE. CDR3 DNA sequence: TGTGCCGGCAGCTCCCTCGGCAATCAGCCCCAGCATTTT. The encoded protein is CAGSSLGNQPQHF. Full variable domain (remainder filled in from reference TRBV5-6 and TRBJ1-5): DAGVTQSPTHLIKTRGQQVTLRCSPKSGHDTVSWYQQALGQGPQFIFQYYEEEERQRGNFPDRFSGHQFPNYSSELNVNALLLGDSALYLCAGSSLGNQPQHFGDGTRLSIL.

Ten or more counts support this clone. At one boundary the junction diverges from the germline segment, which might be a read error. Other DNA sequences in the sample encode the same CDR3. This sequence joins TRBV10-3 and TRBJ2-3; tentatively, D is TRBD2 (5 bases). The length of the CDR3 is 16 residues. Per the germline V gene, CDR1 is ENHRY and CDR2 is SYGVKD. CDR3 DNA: TGTGCCATTAGTGTGAAGGCACCTACTAGGACAGATACGCAGTATTTT. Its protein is CAISVKAPTRTDTQYF.

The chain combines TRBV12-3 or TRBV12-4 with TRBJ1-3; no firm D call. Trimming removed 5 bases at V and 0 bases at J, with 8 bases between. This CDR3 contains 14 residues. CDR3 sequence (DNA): TGTGCCAGCAGTCTAGAGAGCTCTGGAAACACCATATATTTT. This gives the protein CASSLESSGNTIYF.